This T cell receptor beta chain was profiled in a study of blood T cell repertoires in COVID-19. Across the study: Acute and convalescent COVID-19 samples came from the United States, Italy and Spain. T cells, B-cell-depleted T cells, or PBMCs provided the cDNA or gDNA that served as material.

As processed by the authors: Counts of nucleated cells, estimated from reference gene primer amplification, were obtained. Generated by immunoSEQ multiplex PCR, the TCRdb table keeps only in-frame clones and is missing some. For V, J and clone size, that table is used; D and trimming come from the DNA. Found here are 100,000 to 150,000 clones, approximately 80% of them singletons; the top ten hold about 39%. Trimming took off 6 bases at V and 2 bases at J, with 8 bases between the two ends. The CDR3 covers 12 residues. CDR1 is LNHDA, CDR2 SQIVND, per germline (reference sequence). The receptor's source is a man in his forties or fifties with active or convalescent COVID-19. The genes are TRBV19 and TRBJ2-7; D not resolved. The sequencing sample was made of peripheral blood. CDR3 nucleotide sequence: TGTGCCAGTAGGGGCTCGACCTACGAGCAGTACTTC. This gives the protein CASRGSTYEQYF. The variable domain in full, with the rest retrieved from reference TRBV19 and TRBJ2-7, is DGGITQSPKYLFRKEGQNVTLSCEQNLNHDAMYWYRQDPGQGLRLIYYSQIVNDFQKGDIAEGYSVSREKKESFPLTVTSAQKNPTAFYLCASRGSTYEQYFGPGTRLTVT.